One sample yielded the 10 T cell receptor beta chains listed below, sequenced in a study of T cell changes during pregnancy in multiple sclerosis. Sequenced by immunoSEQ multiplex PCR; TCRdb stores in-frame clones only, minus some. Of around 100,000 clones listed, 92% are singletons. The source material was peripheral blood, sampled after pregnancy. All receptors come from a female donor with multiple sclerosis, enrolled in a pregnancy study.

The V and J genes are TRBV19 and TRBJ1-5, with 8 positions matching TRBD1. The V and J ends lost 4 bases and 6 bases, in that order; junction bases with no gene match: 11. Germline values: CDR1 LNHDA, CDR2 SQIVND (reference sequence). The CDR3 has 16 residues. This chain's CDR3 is CASSSRTGSGGQPQHF. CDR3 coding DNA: TGTGCCAGTAGTAGTAGGACAGGGTCGGGCGGTCAGCCCCAGCATTTT.

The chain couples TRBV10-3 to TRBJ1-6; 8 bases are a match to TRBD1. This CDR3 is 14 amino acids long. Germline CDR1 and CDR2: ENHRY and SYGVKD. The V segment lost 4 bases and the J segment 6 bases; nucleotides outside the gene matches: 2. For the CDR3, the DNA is TGTGCCATCAGTGCAGGACAGGGTAATTCACCCCTCCACTTT. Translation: CAISAGQGNSPLHF.

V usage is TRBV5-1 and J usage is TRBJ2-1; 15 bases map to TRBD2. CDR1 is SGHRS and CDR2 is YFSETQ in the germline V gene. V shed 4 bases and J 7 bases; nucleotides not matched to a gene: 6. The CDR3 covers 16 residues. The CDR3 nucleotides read TGCGCCAGCAGCCGGCAGGGACTAGCGGGAGGAAATGAGCAGTTCTTC. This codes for CASSRQGLAGGNEQFF.

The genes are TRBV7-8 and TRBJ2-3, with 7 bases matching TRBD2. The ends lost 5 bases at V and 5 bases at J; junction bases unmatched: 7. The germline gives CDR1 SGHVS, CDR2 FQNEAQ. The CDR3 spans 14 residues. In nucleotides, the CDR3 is TGTGCCAGCAGCAAAAGGCCTAGCGGAGATACGCAGTATTTT. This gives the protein CASSKRPSGDTQYF.

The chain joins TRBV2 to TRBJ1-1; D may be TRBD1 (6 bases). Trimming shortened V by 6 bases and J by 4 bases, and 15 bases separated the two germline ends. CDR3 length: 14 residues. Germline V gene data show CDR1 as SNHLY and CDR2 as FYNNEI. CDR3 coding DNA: TGTGCCAGCAGCTTACAGGGTGTGGGCACTGAAGCTTTCTTT. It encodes CASSLQGVGTEAFF.

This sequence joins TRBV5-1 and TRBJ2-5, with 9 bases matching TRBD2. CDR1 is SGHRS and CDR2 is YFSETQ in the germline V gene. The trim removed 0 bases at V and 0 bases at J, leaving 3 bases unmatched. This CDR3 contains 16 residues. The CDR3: CASSLALAGNQETQYF. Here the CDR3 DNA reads TGCGCCAGCAGCTTGGCTCTAGCGGGGAACCAAGAGACCCAGTACTTC.

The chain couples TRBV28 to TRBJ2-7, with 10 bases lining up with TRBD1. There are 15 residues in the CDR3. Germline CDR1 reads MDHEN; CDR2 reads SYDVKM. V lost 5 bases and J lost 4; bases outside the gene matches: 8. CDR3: CASSPSGTGEYEQYF. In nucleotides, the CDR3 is TGTGCCAGCAGTCCTTCAGGGACAGGGGAATACGAGCAGTACTTC.

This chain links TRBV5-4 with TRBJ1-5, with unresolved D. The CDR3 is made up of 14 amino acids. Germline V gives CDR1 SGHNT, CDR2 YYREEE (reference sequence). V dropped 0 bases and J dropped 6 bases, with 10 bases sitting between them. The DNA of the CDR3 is TGTGCCAGCAGCTTGGGTGGAGCGGGTCAGCCCCAGCATTTT. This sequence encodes CASSLGGAGQPQHF.

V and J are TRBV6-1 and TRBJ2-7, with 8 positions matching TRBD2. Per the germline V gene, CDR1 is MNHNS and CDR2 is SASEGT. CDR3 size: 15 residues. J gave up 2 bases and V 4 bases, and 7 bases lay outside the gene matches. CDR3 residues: CASSAGTSGPYEQYF. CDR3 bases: TGTGCCAGCAGTGCAGGGACTAGTGGCCCCTACGAGCAGTACTTC.

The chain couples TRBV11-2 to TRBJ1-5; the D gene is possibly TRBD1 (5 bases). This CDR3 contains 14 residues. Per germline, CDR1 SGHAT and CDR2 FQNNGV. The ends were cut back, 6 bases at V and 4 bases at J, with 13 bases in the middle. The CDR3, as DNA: TGTGCCAGCAGTCCCGCGGGGCCTAATCAGCCCCAGCATTTT. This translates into CASSPAGPNQPQHF.